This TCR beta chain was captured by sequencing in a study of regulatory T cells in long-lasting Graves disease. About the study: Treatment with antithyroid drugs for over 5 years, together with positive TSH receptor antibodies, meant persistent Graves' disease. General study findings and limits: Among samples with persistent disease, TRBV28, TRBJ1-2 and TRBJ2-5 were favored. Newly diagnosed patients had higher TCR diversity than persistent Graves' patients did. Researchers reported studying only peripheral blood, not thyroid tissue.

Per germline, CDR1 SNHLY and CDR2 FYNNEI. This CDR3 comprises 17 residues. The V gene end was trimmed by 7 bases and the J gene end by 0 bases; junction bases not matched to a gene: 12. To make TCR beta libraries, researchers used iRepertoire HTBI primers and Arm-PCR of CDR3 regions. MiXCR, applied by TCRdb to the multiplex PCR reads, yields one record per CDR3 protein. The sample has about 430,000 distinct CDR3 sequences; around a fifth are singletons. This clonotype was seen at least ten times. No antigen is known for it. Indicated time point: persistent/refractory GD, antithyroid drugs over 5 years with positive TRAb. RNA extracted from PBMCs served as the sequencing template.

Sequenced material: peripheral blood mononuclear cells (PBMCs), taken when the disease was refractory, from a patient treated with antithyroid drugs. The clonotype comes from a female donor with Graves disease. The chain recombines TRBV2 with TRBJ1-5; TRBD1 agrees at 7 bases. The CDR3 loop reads CASTDRENSYSNQPQHF. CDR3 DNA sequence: TGTGCCAGCACCGACAGGGAGAATTCTTATAGCAATCAGCCCCAGCATTTT.